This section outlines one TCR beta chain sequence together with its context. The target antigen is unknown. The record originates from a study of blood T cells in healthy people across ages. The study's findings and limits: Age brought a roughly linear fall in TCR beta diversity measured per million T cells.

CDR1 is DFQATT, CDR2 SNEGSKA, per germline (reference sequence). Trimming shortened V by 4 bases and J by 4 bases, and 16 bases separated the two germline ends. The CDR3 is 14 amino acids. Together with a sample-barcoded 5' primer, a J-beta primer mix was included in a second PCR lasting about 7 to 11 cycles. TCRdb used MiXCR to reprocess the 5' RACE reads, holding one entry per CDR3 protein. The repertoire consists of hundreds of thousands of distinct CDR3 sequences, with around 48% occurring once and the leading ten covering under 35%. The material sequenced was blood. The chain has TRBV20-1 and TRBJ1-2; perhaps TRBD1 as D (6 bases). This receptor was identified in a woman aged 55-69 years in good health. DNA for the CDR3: TGCAGTGCTATAGGCGGGGGCCGAGGCTATGGCTACACCTTC. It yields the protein CSAIGGGRGYGYTF.